This entry concerns a single T cell receptor (beta chain). Its antigen is unknown. The sample comes from a study of cytomegalovirus exposure and HLA in healthy donors. Overall study results and limits: Altogether, around 160 TCR beta chains were recorded as cytomegalovirus-associated.

V was cut by 3 bases and J by 9 bases, with 15 bases left in between. The CDR3 extends over 14 amino acids. Germline loops: CDR1 KGHSH, CDR2 LQKENI. PCR amplification relied on 60 Vbeta primers (plus 13 Jbeta primers). Sequencing was performed with immunoSEQ multiplex PCR; in TCRdb, only in-frame clones are kept and a portion is missing. This sample has 150,000 or so clones, with roughly 80% found just once. This chain connects TRBV18 to TRBJ2-1; tentative D call: TRBD1 (5 bases). Sequencing was performed on PBMCs. The TCR sequence derives from a woman under 30 in good health and CMV-seronegative. The CDR3 sequence: CASSPASGSLEQFF. The CDR3, as DNA: TGTGCCAGCTCACCGGCGTCAGGGTCCCTTGAGCAGTTCTTC.